This T cell receptor (beta chain) was recorded in a study of T cell changes during pregnancy in multiple sclerosis. The V and J ends lost 3 bases and 0 bases respectively, with 12 bases between them. Looked up from germline, CDR1 is MDHEN and CDR2 is SYDVKM. The CDR3 has 16 amino acids. TCRdb's table, derived via immunoSEQ multiplex PCR, lists solely in-frame clones and lacks some. The sample consists of nearly 80,000 clones, around nine tenths of them appearing once. This clone has a handful of counts. This receptor was obtained from a female donor with multiple sclerosis, enrolled in a pregnancy study. Here the sequenced sample was CD4+ T cells from peripheral blood mononuclear cells, taken before pregnancy. The genes are TRBV28 and TRBJ2-4; D perhaps matches TRBD2 (6 bases). The CDR3 region has the DNA TGTGCCAGCAGTTTCGGAGGGGTACAAGCCAAAAACATTCAGTACTTC. This translates into CASSFGGVQAKNIQYF.